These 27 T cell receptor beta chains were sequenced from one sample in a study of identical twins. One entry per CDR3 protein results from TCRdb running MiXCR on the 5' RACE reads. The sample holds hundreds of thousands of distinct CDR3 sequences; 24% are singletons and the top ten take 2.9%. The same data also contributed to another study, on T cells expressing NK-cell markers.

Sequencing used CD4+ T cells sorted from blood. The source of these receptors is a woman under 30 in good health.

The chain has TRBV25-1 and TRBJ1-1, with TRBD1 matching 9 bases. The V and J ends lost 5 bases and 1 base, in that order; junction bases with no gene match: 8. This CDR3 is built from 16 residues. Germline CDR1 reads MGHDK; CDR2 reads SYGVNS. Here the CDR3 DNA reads TGTGCCAGCAGTAGTACCGGACAGGGGACGAACACTGAAGCTTTCTTT. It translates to CASSSTGQGTNTEAFF.

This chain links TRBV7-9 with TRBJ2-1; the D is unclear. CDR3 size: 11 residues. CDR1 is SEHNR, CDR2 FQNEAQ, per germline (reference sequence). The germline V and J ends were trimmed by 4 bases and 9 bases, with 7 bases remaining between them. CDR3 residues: CASSSKIEQFF. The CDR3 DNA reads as TGTGCCAGCAGCTCTAAAATTGAGCAGTTCTTC.

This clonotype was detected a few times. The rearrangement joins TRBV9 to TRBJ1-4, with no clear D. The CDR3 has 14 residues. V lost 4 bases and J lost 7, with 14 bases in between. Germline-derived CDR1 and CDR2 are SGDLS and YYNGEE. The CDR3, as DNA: TGTGCCAGCAGCTTGGGAAGGGATGGTGAAAAACTGTTTTTT. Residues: CASSLGRDGEKLFF. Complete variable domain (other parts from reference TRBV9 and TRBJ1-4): DSGVTQTPKHLITATGQRVTLRCSPRSGDLSVYWYQQSLDQGLQFLIQYYNGEERAKGNILERFSAQQFPDLHSELNLSSLELGDSALYFCASSLGRDGEKLFFGSGTQLSVL.

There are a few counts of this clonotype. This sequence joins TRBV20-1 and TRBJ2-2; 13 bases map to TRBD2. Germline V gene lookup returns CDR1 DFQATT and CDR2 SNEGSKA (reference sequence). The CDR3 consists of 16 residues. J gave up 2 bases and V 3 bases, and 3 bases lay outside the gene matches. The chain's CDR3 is CSARGLAGFNTGELFF. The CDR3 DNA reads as TGCAGTGCTAGGGGACTAGCGGGGTTCAACACCGGGGAGCTGTTTTTT.

The CDR3 nucleotides are TGTGCCAGCAGACCGGGGGGATACGAGCAGTACTTC. This gives the protein CASRPGGYEQYF. The gene calls are TRBV6-5 and TRBJ2-7, with TRBD2 identical over 7 bases. The V segment lost 6 bases and the J segment 4 bases; nucleotides outside the gene matches: 3. Germline CDR1 and CDR2: MNHEY and SVGAGI. CDR3 size: 12 residues.

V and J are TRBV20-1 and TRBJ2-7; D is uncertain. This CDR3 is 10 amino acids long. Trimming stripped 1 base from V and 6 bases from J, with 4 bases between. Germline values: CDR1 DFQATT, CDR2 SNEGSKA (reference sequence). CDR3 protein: CSARGVEQYF. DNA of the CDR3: TGCAGTGCTAGAGGGGTCGAGCAGTACTTC.

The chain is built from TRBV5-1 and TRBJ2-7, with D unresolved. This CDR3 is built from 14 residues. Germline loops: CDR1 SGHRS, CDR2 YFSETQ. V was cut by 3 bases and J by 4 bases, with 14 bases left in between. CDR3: CASSSPRSSYEQYF. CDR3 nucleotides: TGCGCCAGCAGCTCGCCAAGGAGCTCTTACGAGCAGTACTTC.

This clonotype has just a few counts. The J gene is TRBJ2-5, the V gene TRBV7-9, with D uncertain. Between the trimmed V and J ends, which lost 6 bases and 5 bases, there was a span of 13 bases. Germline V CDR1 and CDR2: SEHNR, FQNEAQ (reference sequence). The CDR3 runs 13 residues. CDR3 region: CASSIMVLETQYF. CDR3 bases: TGTGCCAGCAGTATCATGGTTCTTGAGACCCAGTACTTC.

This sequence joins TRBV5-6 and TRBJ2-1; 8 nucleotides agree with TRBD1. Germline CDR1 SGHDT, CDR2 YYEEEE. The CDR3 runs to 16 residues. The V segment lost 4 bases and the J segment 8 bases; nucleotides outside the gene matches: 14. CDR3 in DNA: TGTGCCAGCAGCGAGGCCGGACAGGGTGGATTCGATGAGCAGTTCTTC. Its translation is CASSEAGQGGFDEQFF.

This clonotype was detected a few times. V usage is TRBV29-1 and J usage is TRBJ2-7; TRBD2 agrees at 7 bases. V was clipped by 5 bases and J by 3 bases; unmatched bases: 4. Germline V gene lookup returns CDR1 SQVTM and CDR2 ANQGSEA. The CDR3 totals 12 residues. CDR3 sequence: CSVRSSGYEQYF. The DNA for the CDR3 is TGCAGCGTTCGTTCTAGCGGCTACGAGCAGTACTTC.

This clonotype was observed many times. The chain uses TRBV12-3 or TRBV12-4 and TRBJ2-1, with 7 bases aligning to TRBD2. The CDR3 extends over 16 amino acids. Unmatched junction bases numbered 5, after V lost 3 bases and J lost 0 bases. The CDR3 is CASSFASGSSYNEQFF. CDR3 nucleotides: TGTGCCAGCAGTTTTGCTAGCGGAAGCTCCTACAATGAGCAGTTCTTC.

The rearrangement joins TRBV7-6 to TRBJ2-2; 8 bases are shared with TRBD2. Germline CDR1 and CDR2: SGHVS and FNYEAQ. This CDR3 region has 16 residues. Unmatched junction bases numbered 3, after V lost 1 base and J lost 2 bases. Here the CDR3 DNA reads TGTGCCAGCAGCTTAGAGGCGGGAGGTAACACCGGGGAGCTGTTTTTT. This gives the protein CASSLEAGGNTGELFF.

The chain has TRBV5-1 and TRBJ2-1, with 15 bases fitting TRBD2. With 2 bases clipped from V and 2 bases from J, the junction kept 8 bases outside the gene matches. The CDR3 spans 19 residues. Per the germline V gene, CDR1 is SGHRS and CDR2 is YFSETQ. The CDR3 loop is CASSLPGLAGGAAYNEQFF. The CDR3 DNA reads TGCGCCAGCAGCTTACCGGGACTAGCGGGAGGCGCGGCCTACAATGAGCAGTTCTTC.

The CDR3 coding sequence is TGTGCCAGCAGCTTGGACAGGGGCAACAATGAGCAGTTCTTC. Translating gives CASSLDRGNNEQFF. The chain links TRBV5-4 to TRBJ2-1, with 7 bases aligning to TRBD1. This CDR3 contains 14 residues. V was clipped by 0 bases and J by 5 bases; unmatched bases: 2. Germline-derived CDR1 and CDR2 are SGHNT and YYREEE (reference sequence).

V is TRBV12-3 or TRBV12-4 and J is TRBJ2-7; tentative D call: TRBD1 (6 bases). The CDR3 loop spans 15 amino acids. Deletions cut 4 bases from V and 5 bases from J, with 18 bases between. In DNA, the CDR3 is TGTGCCAGCAGTTCCCGGGACAAGAGTAGCCACGAGCAGTACTTC. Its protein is CASSSRDKSSHEQYF.

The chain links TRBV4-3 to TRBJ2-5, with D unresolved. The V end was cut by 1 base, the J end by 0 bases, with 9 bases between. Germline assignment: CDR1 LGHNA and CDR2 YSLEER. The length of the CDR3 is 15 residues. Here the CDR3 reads CASSQVRADQETQYF. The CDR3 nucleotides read TGCGCCAGCAGCCAAGTTAGGGCGGACCAAGAGACCCAGTACTTC.

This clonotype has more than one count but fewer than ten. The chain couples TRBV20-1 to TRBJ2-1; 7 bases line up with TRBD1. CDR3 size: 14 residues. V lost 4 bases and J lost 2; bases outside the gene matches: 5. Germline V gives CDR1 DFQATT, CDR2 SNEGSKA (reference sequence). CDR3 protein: CSATRQGPYNEQFF. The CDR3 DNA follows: TGCAGTGCTACCCGACAGGGCCCCTACAATGAGCAGTTCTTC.

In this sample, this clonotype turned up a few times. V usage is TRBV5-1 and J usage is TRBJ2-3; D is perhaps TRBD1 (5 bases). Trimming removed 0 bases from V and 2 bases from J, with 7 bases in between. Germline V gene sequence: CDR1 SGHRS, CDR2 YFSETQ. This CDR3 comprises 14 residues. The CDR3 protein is CASSLAGHTDTQYF. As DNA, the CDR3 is TGCGCCAGCAGCTTGGCAGGGCACACAGATACGCAGTATTTT.

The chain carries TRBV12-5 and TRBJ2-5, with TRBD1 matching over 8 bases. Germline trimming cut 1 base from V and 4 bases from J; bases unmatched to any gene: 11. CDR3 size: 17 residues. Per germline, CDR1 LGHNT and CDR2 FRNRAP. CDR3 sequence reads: CASGLGQGSTLSETQYF. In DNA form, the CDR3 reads TGTGCTAGTGGTTTGGGACAGGGGAGTACCCTGTCAGAGACCCAGTACTTC.

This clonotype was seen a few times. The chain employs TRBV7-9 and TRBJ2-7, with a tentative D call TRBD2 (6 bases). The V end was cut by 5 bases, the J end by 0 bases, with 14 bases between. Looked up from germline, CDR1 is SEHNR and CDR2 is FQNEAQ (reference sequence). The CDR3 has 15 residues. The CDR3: CASSPIGGSSYEQYF. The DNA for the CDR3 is TGTGCCAGCAGCCCCATCGGGGGTAGCTCCTACGAGCAGTACTTC.

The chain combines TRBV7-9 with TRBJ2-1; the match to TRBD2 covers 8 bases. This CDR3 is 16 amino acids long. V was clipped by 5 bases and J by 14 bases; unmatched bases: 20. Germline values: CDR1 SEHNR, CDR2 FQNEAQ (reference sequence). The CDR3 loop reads CASSPRIAGLPEVEFF. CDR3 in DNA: TGTGCCAGCAGCCCTCGTATAGCGGGGCTCCCTGAGGTTGAGTTCTTC.

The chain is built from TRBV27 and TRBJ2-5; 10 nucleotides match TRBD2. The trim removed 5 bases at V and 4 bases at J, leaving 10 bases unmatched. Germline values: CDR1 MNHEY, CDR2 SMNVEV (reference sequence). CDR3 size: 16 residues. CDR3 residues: CASSPMRASGGETQYF. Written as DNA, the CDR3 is TGTGCCAGCAGTCCGATGCGGGCTAGCGGGGGAGAGACCCAGTACTTC.

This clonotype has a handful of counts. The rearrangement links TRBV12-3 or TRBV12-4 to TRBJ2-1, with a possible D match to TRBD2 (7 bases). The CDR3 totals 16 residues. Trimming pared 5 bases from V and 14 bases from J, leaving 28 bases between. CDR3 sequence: CASSKDQGRAQLKKFF. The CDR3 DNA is TGTGCCAGCAGTAAGGATCAGGGGAGGGCCCAGTTGAAAAAGTTCTTC.

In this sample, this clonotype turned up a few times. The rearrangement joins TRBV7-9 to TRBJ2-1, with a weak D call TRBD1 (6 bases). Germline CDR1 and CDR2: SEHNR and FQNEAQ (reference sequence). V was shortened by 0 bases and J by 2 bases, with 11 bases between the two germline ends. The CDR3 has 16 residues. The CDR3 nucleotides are TGTGCCAGCAGCTTAGCGGGTCAGGGGACCTACAATGAGCAGTTCTTC. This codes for CASSLAGQGTYNEQFF.

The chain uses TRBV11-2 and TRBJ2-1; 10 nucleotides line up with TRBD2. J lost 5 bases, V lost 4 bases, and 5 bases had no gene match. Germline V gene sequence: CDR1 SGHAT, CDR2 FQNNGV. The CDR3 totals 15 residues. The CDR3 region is CASSSGTSDHNEQFF. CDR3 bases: TGTGCCAGCAGCTCCGGGACTAGCGATCACAATGAGCAGTTCTTC. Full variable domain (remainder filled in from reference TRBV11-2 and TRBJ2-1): EAGVAQSPRYKIIEKRQSVAFWCNPISGHATLYWYQQILGQGPKLLIQFQNNGVVDDSQLPKDRFSAERLKGVDSTLKIQPAKLEDSAVYLCASSSGTSDHNEQFFGPGTRLTVL.

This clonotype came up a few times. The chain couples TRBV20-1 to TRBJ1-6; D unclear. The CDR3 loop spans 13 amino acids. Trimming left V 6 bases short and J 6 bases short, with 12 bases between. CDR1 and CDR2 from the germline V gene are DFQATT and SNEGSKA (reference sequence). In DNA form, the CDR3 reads TGCAGTGCCCGAACGGTTCTTAATTCACCCCTCCACTTT. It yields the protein CSARTVLNSPLHF.

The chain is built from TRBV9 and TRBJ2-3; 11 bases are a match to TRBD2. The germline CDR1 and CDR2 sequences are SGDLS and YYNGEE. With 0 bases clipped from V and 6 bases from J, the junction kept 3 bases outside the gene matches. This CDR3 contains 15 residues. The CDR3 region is CASSVGLAGRDTQYF. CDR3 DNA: TGTGCCAGCAGCGTAGGACTAGCGGGGCGCGATACGCAGTATTTT.